This entry lists 24 T cell receptor beta chains sequenced from one sample in a study of glioma-infiltrating T cells. TCR alpha and beta CDR3 regions were amplified from RNA using iRepertoire nested multiplex PCR. TCRdb re-analysed the multiplex PCR reads in MiXCR, keeping a single row per CDR3 protein. The sample includes some 100,000 distinct CDR3 sequences, less than 30% of them seen just once. Sequencing was performed on glioma tissue, nonneoplastic brain tissue, or PBMCs (not recorded which). The receptors here all came from a human donor with low-grade glioma or glioblastoma, undergoing nonglioma brain surgery, or in good health (not recorded which).

This clonotype was counted ten times or more. The chain has TRBV24-1 and TRBJ1-1, with a weak D call TRBD1 (5 bases). With 5 bases removed from V and 1 base from J, the gap between germline ends came to 13 bases. Germline assignment: CDR1 KGHDR and CDR2 SFDVKD. The CDR3 runs 15 residues. CDR3: CATSAAGHQNTEAFF. CDR3 in DNA: TGTGCCACCAGTGCCGCCGGACATCAGAACACTGAAGCTTTCTTT.

In this sample, this clonotype turned up many times. The chain uses TRBV7-2 and TRBJ2-3, with 13 bases aligning to TRBD2. This CDR3 has 18 amino acids. Trimming took 7 bases from V and 0 from J; bases not matched to a gene: 10. The germline CDR1 and CDR2 sequences are SGHTA and FQGNSA. CDR3 residues: CASTSRTSGSSSTDTQYF. CDR3 in DNA: TGTGCCAGCACCTCCCGGACTAGCGGGAGCTCTAGCACAGATACGCAGTATTTT. Full variable domain (missing parts from reference TRBV7-2 and TRBJ2-3): GAGVSQSPSNKVTEKGKDVELRCDPISGHTALYWYRQSLGQGLEFLIYFQGNSAPDKSGLPSDRFSAERTGGSVSTLTIQRTQQEDSAVYLCASTSRTSGSSSTDTQYFGPGTRLTVL.

Of note for this clonotype: The junction differs from germline at one of its ends, possibly a read error. The V gene is TRBV15, the J gene TRBJ2-1; 8 bases align to TRBD2. The germline V gene encodes CDR1 LNHNV and CDR2 YYDKDF (reference sequence). This CDR3 is 16 amino acids long. The chain's CDR3 is CATSPGLDYTYNEKFF. In DNA, the CDR3 is TGTGCCACCAGCCCGGGACTAGACTACACCTACAATGAGAAGTTCTTC.

The chain employs TRBV2 and TRBJ1-1, with TRBD1 as a possible D gene (5 bases). This CDR3 region has 14 residues. CDR1 and CDR2 (germline): SNHLY, FYNNEI. V gave up 6 bases and J gave up 4 bases, with 15 bases separating them. The CDR3 is CASSREGTGTEAFF. Here the CDR3 DNA reads TGTGCCAGCAGCCGGGAAGGGACGGGCACTGAAGCTTTCTTT.

This clonotype was counted many times. This chain links TRBV7-9 with TRBJ2-5, with D possibly matching TRBD1 (5 bases). The CDR3 runs 15 residues. Germline V gives CDR1 SEHNR, CDR2 FQNEAQ (reference sequence). V was pared by 1 base and J by 1 base, with 10 bases between. The CDR3 loop reads CASSLGQGSQETQYF. The CDR3 coding sequence is TGTGCCAGCAGCTTAGGTCAGGGTTCCCAAGAGACCCAGTACTTC.

There are a few counts of this clonotype. This chain joins TRBV5-1 and TRBJ2-7, with D perhaps TRBD1 or TRBD2 (6 bases each). This CDR3 spans 13 amino acids. V was pared by 2 bases and J by 2 bases, with 8 bases between. CDR1 is SGHRS, CDR2 YFSETQ, per germline. DNA for the CDR3: TGCGCCAGCAGCTTAAGGGGGGCCTACGAGCAGTACTTC. It codes for CASSLRGAYEQYF.

The sample holds one count of this clonotype. This may be a read error, as it is one base from a much larger clone. CDR3 residues: CASILLRREGLNEQFF. CDR3 DNA sequence: TGCGCCAGCATCTTGTTACGGCGGGAGGGCCTTAATGAGCAGTTCTTC. The chain recombines TRBV5-1 with TRBJ2-1, with 9 bases identical to TRBD2. The CDR3 spans 16 residues. CDR1 SGHRS and CDR2 YFSETQ come from the germline V gene.

At least ten counts were recorded for this clonotype. The rearrangement links TRBV2 to TRBJ2-7, with D possibly matching TRBD1 (6 bases). The CDR3 is made up of 12 amino acids. The V gene lost 8 bases and the J gene lost 4 bases, with 12 bases spanning the gap. Germline assignment: CDR1 SNHLY and CDR2 FYNNEI. CDR3 residues: CASSGHRYEQYF. Written as DNA, the CDR3 is TGTGCCAGCTCGGGACACCGGTACGAGCAGTACTTC. Supplemented by reference TRBV2 and TRBJ2-7, the full variable domain reads EPEVTQTPSHQVTQMGQEVILRCVPISNHLYFYWYRQILGQKVEFLVSFYNNEISEKSEIFDDQFSVERPDGSNFTLKIRSTKLEDSAMYFCASSGHRYEQYFGPGTRLTVT.

As for this clonotype: Relative to the germline gene, one junction end is altered; a read error may explain this. The CDR3 DNA sequence: TGTGCTAGCAGTTTATATAGGGGGACAAATGGCTACGAGCAGTACTTC. It encodes CASSLYRGTNGYEQYF. V is TRBV27 and J is TRBJ2-7, with D possibly being TRBD1 (6 bases). This CDR3 is 16 amino acids long. Germline CDR1 MNHEY, CDR2 SMNVEV (reference sequence).

The sample holds many counts of this clonotype. CDR3 coding DNA: TGTGCCAGCAGTTCTCGCATCCCCTCCTACGAGCAGTACTTC. Protein sequence: CASSSRIPSYEQYF. The chain couples TRBV28 to TRBJ2-7, with no clear D. Germline V CDR1 and CDR2: MDHEN, SYDVKM. V was shortened by 4 bases and J by 0 bases, with 10 bases between the two germline ends. The length of the CDR3 is 14 residues.

A word on this clonotype: One junction end does not reproduce the germline sequence, and a read error may be involved. The chain couples TRBV27 to TRBJ1-1, with D unresolved. Germline V gene sequence: CDR1 MNHEY, CDR2 SMNVEV (reference sequence). The CDR3 consists of 13 residues. The DNA of the CDR3 is TGTGCCAGCAGCCTCGGGCGGAACACTGAAGCTTCCTTT. As protein: CASSLGRNTEASF.

V and J are TRBV4-1 and TRBJ1-2; D perhaps matches TRBD1 (6 bases). The CDR3 runs 13 residues. CDR1 and CDR2 (germline): MGHRA, YSYEKL. The ends were cut back, 1 base at V and 8 bases at J, with 11 bases in the middle. CDR3 sequence (DNA): TGCGCCAGCAGCCAAGTCATCCAGGGGGGCTACACCTTC. Translated: CASSQVIQGGYTF.

Comment on this clonotype: The junction departs from the called germline gene at one end, perhaps through a read error. The chain employs TRBV11-2 and TRBJ1-2; 11 nucleotides align to TRBD1. This CDR3 spans 15 amino acids. Germline CDR1 is SGHAT and CDR2 is FQNNGV. The DNA of the CDR3 is TGTGTCAGCAGCTACGGGACAGGGGGATACTATGGCTACACCTTC. The encoded protein is CVSSYGTGGYYGYTF.

There are many counts of this clonotype. This rearrangement joins TRBV19 to TRBJ2-1, with TRBD1 matching 8 bases. The CDR3 is made up of 15 amino acids. J lost 0 bases, V lost 6 bases, and 4 bases had no gene match. Per germline, CDR1 LNHDA and CDR2 SQIVND (reference sequence). The CDR3 region has the DNA TGTGCCAGTAGGACAGGGGTCAGCTCCTACAATGAGCAGTTCTTC. It yields the protein CASRTGVSSYNEQFF.

To note about this clonotype: One base away lies a much larger clone, so this may be a sequencing read error. The chain joins TRBV10-3 to TRBJ2-6; D perhaps matches TRBD1 (6 bases). The CDR3 sequence is 13 residues long. Germline CDR1 ENHRY, CDR2 SYGVKD. The CDR3 DNA sequence: TGTGCCGCGGCAGGGGCTGGGGCCAACGTCCTGGCTTTC. This encodes CAAAGAGANVLAF.

This clonotype was seen repeatedly, ten times or more. Written as DNA, the CDR3 is TGTGCCAGCAGTCGACTAGCGGTTACAGATACGCAGTATTTT. This encodes CASSRLAVTDTQYF. The gene calls are TRBV6-2 or TRBV6-3 and TRBJ2-3; 9 bases line up with TRBD2. Germline V gene sequence: CDR1 MNHEY, CDR2 SVGEGT. The length of the CDR3 is 14 residues. V was pared by 5 bases and J by 3 bases, with 3 bases of the junction left unmatched.

This clonotype was found a few times. The chain uses TRBV30 and TRBJ2-5; D unclear. Germline V CDR1 and CDR2: GTSNPN, SVGIG (reference sequence). CDR3 size: 11 residues. Trimming took off 0 bases at V and 4 bases at J, with 3 bases between the two ends. Here the CDR3 DNA reads TGTGCCTGGAGTGTAGGAGAGACCCAGTACTTC. Residues: CAWSVGETQYF.

This clonotype was counted many times. This chain uses TRBV6-1 with TRBJ2-7; unclear D gene. The germline V gene encodes CDR1 MNHNS and CDR2 SASEGT. Trimming stripped 6 bases from V and 1 base from J, with 7 bases between. The CDR3 has 12 amino acids. In DNA form, the CDR3 reads TGTGCCAGCAGCTCCGGGTCCTACGAGCAGTACTTC. Its translation is CASSSGSYEQYF.

The table lists this clonotype with many counts. The chain uses TRBV6-1 and TRBJ2-1; D may be TRBD2 (5 bases). The CDR3 spans 15 residues. Trimming removed 10 bases at V and 7 bases at J, with 23 bases between. Germline loops: CDR1 MNHNS, CDR2 SASEGT. CDR3 residues: CATIGRQAGGNEQFF. In nucleotides, the CDR3 is TGTGCCACTATAGGGCGGCAGGCGGGTGGGAATGAGCAGTTCTTC.

This clonotype has at least ten counts. The chain is built from TRBV27 and TRBJ2-3; 7 nucleotides agree with TRBD1. Unmatched junction bases numbered 6, after V lost 2 bases and J lost 1 base. The germline gives CDR1 MNHEY, CDR2 SMNVEV (reference sequence). CDR3 length: 16 amino acids. CDR3 bases: TGTGCCAGCAGTTTAAGGGGTACAGGGGGCACAGATACGCAGTATTTT. Translating it yields CASSLRGTGGTDTQYF.

This clonotype has a handful of counts. The J gene is TRBJ2-1, the V gene TRBV6-2 or TRBV6-3, with D perhaps TRBD1 (6 bases). The CDR3 runs 13 residues. CDR1 is MNHEY and CDR2 is SVGEGT in the germline V gene. Trimming stripped 6 bases from V and 8 bases from J, with 14 bases between. This chain's CDR3 is CASSFGQCDEQFF. The DNA of the CDR3 is TGTGCCAGCAGCTTCGGACAGTGTGATGAGCAGTTCTTC.

The V call is TRBV19, the J call TRBJ2-7, with TRBD2 as a possible D gene (5 bases). The germline V and J ends were trimmed by 0 bases and 4 bases, with 13 bases remaining between them. Germline V gene lookup returns CDR1 LNHDA and CDR2 SQIVND (reference sequence). CDR3 size: 15 residues. CDR3 DNA sequence: TGTGCCAGTAGTATAGATCTAGCAAGGACGTACGAGCAGTACTTC. Translating it yields CASSIDLARTYEQYF.

In the case of this clonotype: A much larger clone differs by one base, so this may be a read error. The chain combines TRBV5-1 with TRBJ2-3, with D possibly being TRBD1 (5 bases). The CDR3 extends over 15 amino acids. CDR1 SGHRS and CDR2 YFSETQ come from the germline V gene. The chain's CDR3 is CASSLGIRTTGTQYF. CDR3 sequence (DNA): TGCGCCAGCAGCTTGGGAATCCGGACCACAGGTACGCAGTATTTT.

This clonotype has only a few counts. The V gene is TRBV24-1, the J gene TRBJ2-1; TRBD2 is a possible D gene (7 bases). V was pared by 5 bases and J by 4 bases, with 26 bases between. Looked up from germline, CDR1 is KGHDR and CDR2 is SFDVKD. This CDR3 has 19 amino acids. In DNA form, the CDR3 reads TGTGCCACCAGTGCTACAAAGGGGGGGGGTTCATCTCGGTACAATGAGCAGTTCTTC. Translating gives CATSATKGGGSSRYNEQFF.